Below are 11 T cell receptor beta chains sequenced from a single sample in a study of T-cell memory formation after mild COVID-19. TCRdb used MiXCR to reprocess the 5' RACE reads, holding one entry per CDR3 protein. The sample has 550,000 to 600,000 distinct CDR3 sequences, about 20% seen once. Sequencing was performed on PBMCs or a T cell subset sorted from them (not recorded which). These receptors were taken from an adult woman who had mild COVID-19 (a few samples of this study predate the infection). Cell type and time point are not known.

The CDR3 loop reads CASTPGVDRGPSTRPQHF. The CDR3 bases are TGTGCCAGCACTCCCGGGGTGGACAGGGGACCGTCGACGCGGCCCCAGCATTTT. The chain couples TRBV12-3 or TRBV12-4 to TRBJ1-5; 9 nucleotides agree with TRBD1. The CDR3 has 18 residues. The V segment lost 7 bases and the J segment 9 bases; nucleotides outside the gene matches: 22.

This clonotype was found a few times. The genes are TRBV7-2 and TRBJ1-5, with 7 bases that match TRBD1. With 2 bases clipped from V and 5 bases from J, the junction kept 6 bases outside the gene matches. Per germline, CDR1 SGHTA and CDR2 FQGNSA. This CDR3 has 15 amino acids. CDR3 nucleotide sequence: TGTGCCAGCAGCTTACAGCAGGGGGTGTATCAGCCCCAGCATTTT. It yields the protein CASSLQQGVYQPQHF.

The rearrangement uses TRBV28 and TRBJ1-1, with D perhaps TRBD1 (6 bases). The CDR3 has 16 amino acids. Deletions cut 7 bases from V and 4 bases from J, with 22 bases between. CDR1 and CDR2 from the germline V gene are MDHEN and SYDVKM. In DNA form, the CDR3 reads TGTGCCAGCACCCCCGAACGGGGGCGTATGGGCACTGAAGCTTTCTTT. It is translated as CASTPERGRMGTEAFF.

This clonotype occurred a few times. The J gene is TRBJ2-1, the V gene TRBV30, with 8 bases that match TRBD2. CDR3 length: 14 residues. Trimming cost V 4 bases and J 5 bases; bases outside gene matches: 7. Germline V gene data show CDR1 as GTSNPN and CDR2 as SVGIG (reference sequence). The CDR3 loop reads CAWTGGAGDNEQFF. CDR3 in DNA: TGTGCCTGGACCGGGGGAGCGGGAGACAATGAGCAGTTCTTC.

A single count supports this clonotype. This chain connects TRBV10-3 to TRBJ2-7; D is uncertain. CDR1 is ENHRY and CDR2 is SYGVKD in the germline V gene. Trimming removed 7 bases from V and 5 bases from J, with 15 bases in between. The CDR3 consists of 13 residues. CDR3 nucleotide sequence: TGTGCCATCAATCCTAGGAAGATCGACGAGCAGTACTTC. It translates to CAINPRKIDEQYF.

The CDR3 DNA reads TGCAGTGCTAGGGCCGGCCCGACTACCGAGCAGTACTTC. Translation gives CSARAGPTTEQYF. V and J are TRBV20-1 and TRBJ2-7, with TRBD2 as a possible D gene (5 bases). Germline loops: CDR1 DFQATT, CDR2 SNEGSKA (reference sequence). V dropped 3 bases and J dropped 6 bases, with 15 bases sitting between them. This CDR3 region has 13 residues.

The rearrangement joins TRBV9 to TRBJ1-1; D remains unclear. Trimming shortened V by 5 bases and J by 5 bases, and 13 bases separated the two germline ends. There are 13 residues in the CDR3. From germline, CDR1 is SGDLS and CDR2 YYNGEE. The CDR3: CASSPTPRTEAFF. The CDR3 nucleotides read TGTGCCAGCAGTCCGACACCCCGAACTGAAGCTTTCTTT.

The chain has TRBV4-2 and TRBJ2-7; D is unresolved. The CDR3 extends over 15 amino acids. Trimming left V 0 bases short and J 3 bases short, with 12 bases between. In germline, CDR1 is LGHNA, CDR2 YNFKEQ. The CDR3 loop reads CASSQDKGPGYEQYF. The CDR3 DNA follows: TGTGCCAGCAGCCAAGATAAGGGTCCAGGCTACGAGCAGTACTTC.

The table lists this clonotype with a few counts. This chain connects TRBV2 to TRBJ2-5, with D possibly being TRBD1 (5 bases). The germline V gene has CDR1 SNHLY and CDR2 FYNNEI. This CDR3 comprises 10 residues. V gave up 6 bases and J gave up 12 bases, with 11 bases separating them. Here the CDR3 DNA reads TGTGCCAGCAGATCGACAGCCGAGTACTTC. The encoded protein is CASRSTAEYF.

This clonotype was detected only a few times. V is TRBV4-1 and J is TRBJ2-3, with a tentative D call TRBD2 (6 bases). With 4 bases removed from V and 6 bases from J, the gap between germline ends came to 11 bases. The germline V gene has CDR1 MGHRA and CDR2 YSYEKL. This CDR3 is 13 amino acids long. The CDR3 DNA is TGCGCCAGCAGCCGAGAGGAGGGGGATACGCAGTATTTT. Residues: CASSREEGDTQYF.

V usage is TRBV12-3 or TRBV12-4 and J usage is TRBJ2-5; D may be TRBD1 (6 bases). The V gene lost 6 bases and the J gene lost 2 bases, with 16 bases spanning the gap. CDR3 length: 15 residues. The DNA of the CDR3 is TGTGCCAGCAGACCCTATATGGGACAACAAGAGACCCAGTACTTC. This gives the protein CASRPYMGQQETQYF.